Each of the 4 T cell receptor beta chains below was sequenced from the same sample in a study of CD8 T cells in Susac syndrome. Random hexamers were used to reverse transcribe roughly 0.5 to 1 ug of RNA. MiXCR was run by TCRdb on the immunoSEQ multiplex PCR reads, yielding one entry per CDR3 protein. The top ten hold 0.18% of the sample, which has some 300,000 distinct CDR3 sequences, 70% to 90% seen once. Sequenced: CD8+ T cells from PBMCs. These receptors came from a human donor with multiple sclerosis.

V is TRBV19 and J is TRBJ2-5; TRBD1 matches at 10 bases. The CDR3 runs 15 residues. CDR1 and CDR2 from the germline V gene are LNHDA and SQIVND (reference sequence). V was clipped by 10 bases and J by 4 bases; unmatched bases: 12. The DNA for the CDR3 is TGTGCCACAACTCCGGACAGGGGGGGATTAGAGACCCAGTACTTC. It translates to CATTPDRGGLETQYF.

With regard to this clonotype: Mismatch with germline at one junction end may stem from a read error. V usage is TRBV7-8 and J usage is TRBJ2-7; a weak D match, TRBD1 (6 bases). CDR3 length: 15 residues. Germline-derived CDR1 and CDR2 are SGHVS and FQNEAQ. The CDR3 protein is CASSLVAGVPYQQYF. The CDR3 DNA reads TGTGCCAGCAGCTTAGTCGCAGGGGTCCCCTACCAGCAGTACTTC.

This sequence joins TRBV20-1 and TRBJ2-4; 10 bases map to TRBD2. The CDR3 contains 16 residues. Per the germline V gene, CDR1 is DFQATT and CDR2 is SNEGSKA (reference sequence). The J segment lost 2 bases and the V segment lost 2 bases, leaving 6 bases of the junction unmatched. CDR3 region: CSARLGSGRSKNIQYF. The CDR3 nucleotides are TGCAGTGCTAGACTGGGTAGCGGGAGGTCCAAAAACATTCAGTACTTC.

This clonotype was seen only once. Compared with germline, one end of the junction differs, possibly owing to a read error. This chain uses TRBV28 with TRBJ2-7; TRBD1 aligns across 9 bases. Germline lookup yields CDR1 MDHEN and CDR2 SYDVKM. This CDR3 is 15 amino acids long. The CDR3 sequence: CTSSPPGQGPYEQYF. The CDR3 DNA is TGTACCAGCAGTCCTCCGGGACAGGGACCCTACGAGCAGTACTTC.